This is a list of T cell receptor beta chains from one sample in a study of CD8 T cells in ankylosing spondylitis. TCRdb called the 5' RACE reads again in MiXCR, with one record for every CDR3 protein. Among a few hundred thousand distinct CDR3 sequences listed, more than 20% were seen once. Sample: blood, either unsorted or a sorted T cell fraction (not recorded which). The source of these receptors is a female donor with ankylosing spondylitis or in good health (not recorded which). The CDR3 runs from the conserved cysteine through the conserved F or W. The D gene is left open where the match is weak. Not every row has a clone size; where given, it reads once, few, many or a size class.

v_gene: TRBV29-1; d_gene: TRBD2; j_gene: TRBJ2-1; abundance: few; CDR3nt: TGCAGCGGCTCGGGAGGCCGGGATAATGAGCAGTTCTTC; CDR3aa: CSGSGGRDNEQFF
v_gene: TRBV6-5; d_gene: TRBD1; j_gene: TRBJ1-2; abundance: many; CDR3nt: TGTGCCAGCAGCGGACAGGGTTGGGGCTACACCTTC; CDR3aa: CASSGQGWGYTF
v_gene: TRBV20-1; d_gene: TRBD2; j_gene: TRBJ2-5; abundance: few; CDR3nt: TGCAGTGCTGCCGGGACTAGGGGAGAGACCCAGTACTTC; CDR3aa: CSAAGTRGETQYF
v_gene: TRBV12-3/TRBV12-4; d_gene: NA; j_gene: TRBJ1-1; abundance: NA; CDR3nt: TGTGCCAGCAGGAACGCCCCGGGCTCAGGGGCTTTCTTT; CDR3aa: CASRNAPGSGAFF
v_gene: TRBV24-1; d_gene: NA; j_gene: TRBJ1-1; abundance: NA; CDR3nt: TGTGCCACCAGTGATTTGCGGCAAAACACTGAAGCTTTCTTT; CDR3aa: CATSDLRQNTEAFF
v_gene: TRBV11-2; d_gene: NA; j_gene: TRBJ1-5; abundance: few; CDR3nt: TGTGCCAGCAGCTTAGACAGGGGCGGCCCCCAGCATTTT; CDR3aa: CASSLDRGGPQHF
v_gene: TRBV20-1; d_gene: NA; j_gene: TRBJ2-1; abundance: NA; CDR3nt: TGCAGTGCTAGACTCATCAAACTTATCCAGAATGAGCAGTTCTTC; CDR3aa: CSARLIKLIQNEQFF
v_gene: TRBV30; d_gene: NA; j_gene: TRBJ1-1; abundance: few; CDR3nt: TGTGCCTGGAGTGTATCGACGGGGACTGAAGCTTTCTTT; CDR3aa: CAWSVSTGTEAFF
v_gene: TRBV5-6; d_gene: TRBD2; j_gene: TRBJ2-1; abundance: NA; CDR3nt: TGTGCCAGCAGCTTTGGAGCGGGAGGGGGGGAGCAGTTCTTC; CDR3aa: CASSFGAGGGEQFF
v_gene: TRBV29-1; d_gene: TRBD1; j_gene: TRBJ1-2; abundance: many; CDR3nt: TGCAGCGTTGGCAGGGGGAACGGCTACACCTTC; CDR3aa: CSVGRGNGYTF
v_gene: TRBV11-2; d_gene: TRBD2; j_gene: TRBJ2-1; abundance: few; CDR3nt: TGTGCCAGCAGCTTTCGTACTAGCGGGAGGGCCCCTAGCAATGAGCAGTTCTTC; CDR3aa: CASSFRTSGRAPSNEQFF
v_gene: TRBV29-1; d_gene: NA; j_gene: TRBJ2-5; abundance: many; CDR3nt: TGCAGCGTTAGTGAGATTGGGGAGACCCAGTACTTC; CDR3aa: CSVSEIGETQYF
v_gene: TRBV12-3/TRBV12-4; d_gene: NA; j_gene: TRBJ2-7; abundance: many; CDR3nt: TGTGCCAGCAGTTTGGCCGGGGCCCGCTACGAGCAGTACTTC; CDR3aa: CASSLAGARYEQYF
v_gene: TRBV13; d_gene: NA; j_gene: TRBJ2-1; abundance: many; CDR3nt: TGTGCCAGCAGTCCGGATGGGATATCAGCCTACAATGAGCAGTTCTTC; CDR3aa: CASSPDGISAYNEQFF
v_gene: TRBV7-9; d_gene: TRBD1; j_gene: TRBJ1-2; abundance: NA; CDR3nt: TGTGCCAGCAGCTCAGGGGGGGCGAAAGCTCTCTATGGCTACACCTTC; CDR3aa: CASSSGGAKALYGYTF
v_gene: TRBV5-1; d_gene: TRBD2; j_gene: TRBJ2-3; abundance: NA; CDR3nt: TGCGCCACAGCCCCGGGAGGGAGAGATACGCAGTATTTT; CDR3aa: CATAPGGRDTQYF
v_gene: TRBV12-3/TRBV12-4; d_gene: NA; j_gene: TRBJ2-3; abundance: few; CDR3nt: TGTGCCAGCAGTTTGGAGTGGACCGCAGATACGCAGTATTTT; CDR3aa: CASSLEWTADTQYF
v_gene: TRBV20-1; d_gene: TRBD2; j_gene: TRBJ2-1; abundance: NA; CDR3nt: TGCAGTGCTGAACCTAGCGGATACTCCTACAATGAGCAGTTCTTC; CDR3aa: CSAEPSGYSYNEQFF
v_gene: TRBV6-1; d_gene: NA; j_gene: TRBJ2-6; abundance: NA; CDR3nt: TGTGCCAGCAGTCGACGTCTCTCTGGGGCCAACGTCCTGACTTTC; CDR3aa: CASSRRLSGANVLTF
v_gene: TRBV20-1; d_gene: NA; j_gene: TRBJ2-7; abundance: NA; CDR3nt: TGCAGTGCTAGACCCATACTAGCCGCTTCCTACGAGCAGTACTTC; CDR3aa: CSARPILAASYEQYF
v_gene: TRBV12-3/TRBV12-4; d_gene: NA; j_gene: TRBJ1-1; abundance: few; CDR3nt: TGTGCCAGCAGTTTACGACGAGGGGGACAAGTTAGGAACACTGAAGCTTTCTTT; CDR3aa: CASSLRRGGQVRNTEAFF
v_gene: TRBV12-3/TRBV12-4; d_gene: NA; j_gene: TRBJ1-2; abundance: few; CDR3nt: TGTGCCAGCGGGTTAGGAGGTCCCTACACCTTC; CDR3aa: CASGLGGPYTF
v_gene: TRBV27; d_gene: NA; j_gene: TRBJ2-3; abundance: NA; CDR3nt: TGTGCCAGCAGTTTATCGTGGACTACCACAGATACGCAGTATTTT; CDR3aa: CASSLSWTTTDTQYF
v_gene: TRBV6-4; d_gene: NA; j_gene: TRBJ2-1; abundance: NA; CDR3nt: TGTGCCAGCAGCGAATTCCGGGACGGAGAGCAGTTCTTC; CDR3aa: CASSEFRDGEQFF
v_gene: TRBV24-1; d_gene: TRBD2; j_gene: TRBJ2-7; abundance: few; CDR3nt: TGTGCCACCAGTGATTCGTCAACTAGCGGGACCTCCTACGAGCAGTACTTC; CDR3aa: CATSDSSTSGTSYEQYF
v_gene: TRBV6-2/TRBV6-3; d_gene: NA; j_gene: TRBJ1-4; abundance: few; CDR3nt: TGTGCCAGCAGTCCCTACCGGGTTGCAACTAATGAAAAACTGTTTTTT; CDR3aa: CASSPYRVATNEKLFF
v_gene: TRBV29-1; d_gene: TRBD1; j_gene: TRBJ2-7; abundance: many; CDR3nt: TGCAGCGTTGAGACAGGGGGGTCTTCCTACGAGCAGTACTTC; CDR3aa: CSVETGGSSYEQYF